Listed here are 5 T cell receptor beta chains from one sample, sequenced in a study of blood T cell repertoires in COVID-19. Repertoires were generated with immunoSEQ multiplex PCR, while TCRdb's copy carries only in-frame clones and drops some. The sample lists about 56,000 clones; 80% to 90% were seen once. Sequences were obtained from peripheral blood. The receptors shown here come from a woman aged 55-69 years with COVID-19, enrolled during active disease.

The CDR3 sequence is CASSFTGTIDNEQFF. As DNA, the CDR3 is TGTGCCAGCAGCTTCACCGGGACTATCGACAATGAGCAGTTCTTC. The V gene is TRBV27, the J gene TRBJ2-1; 7 bases agree with TRBD2. The CDR3 extends over 15 amino acids. The ends lost 6 bases at V and 5 bases at J; junction bases unmatched: 10. Per germline, CDR1 MNHEY and CDR2 SMNVEV (reference sequence).

The rearrangement joins TRBV2 to TRBJ1-5, with TRBD1 as a possible D gene (6 bases). This CDR3 is built from 16 residues. Per germline, CDR1 SNHLY and CDR2 FYNNEI. With 4 bases removed from V and 1 base from J, the gap between germline ends came to 14 bases. The CDR3 region has the DNA TGTGCCAGCAGTGCGGGACACCCGTCGAGCAATCAGCCCCAGCATTTT. Translated: CASSAGHPSSNQPQHF.

The rearrangement uses TRBV6-5 and TRBJ2-1; unclear D gene. V was pared by 2 bases and J by 5 bases, with 10 bases between. The CDR3 is 14 residues long. The germline CDR1 and CDR2 sequences are MNHEY and SVGAGI. CDR3 sequence (DNA): TGTGCCAGCAGTTACGCGTCCAGCGACAATGAGCAGTTCTTC. Translating gives CASSYASSDNEQFF.

CDR3 residues: CASSLDGLETQYF. Written as DNA, the CDR3 is TGTGCCAGCAGCTTGGATGGGCTGGAGACCCAGTACTTC. J is TRBJ2-5 and V is TRBV5-6; D is unresolved. The V and J ends lost 0 bases and 5 bases respectively, with 8 bases between them. This CDR3 is built from 13 residues. CDR1 is SGHDT, CDR2 YYEEEE, per germline.

J is TRBJ2-7 and V is TRBV27; D is unclear. CDR3 length: 12 residues. V lost 6 bases and J lost 5, with 11 bases in between. Germline CDR1 is MNHEY and CDR2 is SMNVEV (reference sequence). CDR3 nucleotide sequence: TGTGCCAGCAGGACGGTAGCCCACGAGCAGTACTTC. Protein product: CASRTVAHEQYF.